This T cell receptor beta chain was recovered during a study of beta chain features in type 1 diabetes. Broader study findings: TCRB CDR3s from Type 1 diabetes patients were moderately but significantly shorter in all four CD4+ subsets.

It was via CD45RO/CCR7/CD25/CD127/CD95/CD27 that CD4+ naive, central memory, regulatory and stem cell-like memory cells were sorted. Germline CDR1 and CDR2: SGHRS and YFSETQ. V dropped 3 bases and J dropped 4; count of bases not matched to a gene: 10. The CDR3 totals 16 residues. cDNA synthesis used the whole RNA isolate, giving expressed TCRB sequences. The method was immunoSEQ multiplex PCR; TCRdb's version includes in-frame clones alone and lacks a portion of them. The sample records about 660,000 clones, about 14% being singletons. Turning to this clone: Antigen: not known.

The TCR comes from a young man with type 1 diabetes. Sequencing was performed on naive CD4+ T cells from blood. This chain connects TRBV5-1 to TRBJ2-1, with 7 bases identical to TRBD1. This CDR3 reads CASSSQTGPTYNEQFF. In DNA, the CDR3 is TGCGCCAGCAGCTCCCAGACAGGGCCGACTTACAATGAGCAGTTCTTC.